This T cell receptor (beta chain) emerged from a study of blood T cell repertoires in COVID-19. Study background: The United States, Italy and Spain provided the acute and convalescent COVID-19 samples. Sources were T cells, B-cell-depleted T cells, or PBMCs; the material itself was cDNA or gDNA.

In the source study's methods: Nucleated cell counts were estimated from reference gene primer amplification. The assay was immunoSEQ multiplex PCR, and TCRdb's table has in-frame clones only and misses some. V, J and clone size are those of that table, while D and trimming were read from the DNA. The sample holds over 75,000 clones, around 81% seen once. The germline V and J ends were trimmed by 4 bases and 3 bases, with 16 bases remaining between them. Looked up from germline, CDR1 is MNHEY and CDR2 is SVGAGI. The CDR3 is made up of 16 amino acids. The V call is TRBV6-5, the J call TRBJ2-1, with D possibly matching TRBD2 (6 bases). This sequence originates from a human donor in a cohort sampled during active COVID-19. Sequences were obtained from peripheral blood. The CDR3 is CASSSTIGTVYNEQFF. Written as DNA, the CDR3 is TGTGCCAGCAGTTCCACGATCGGGACTGTCTACAATGAGCAGTTCTTC.